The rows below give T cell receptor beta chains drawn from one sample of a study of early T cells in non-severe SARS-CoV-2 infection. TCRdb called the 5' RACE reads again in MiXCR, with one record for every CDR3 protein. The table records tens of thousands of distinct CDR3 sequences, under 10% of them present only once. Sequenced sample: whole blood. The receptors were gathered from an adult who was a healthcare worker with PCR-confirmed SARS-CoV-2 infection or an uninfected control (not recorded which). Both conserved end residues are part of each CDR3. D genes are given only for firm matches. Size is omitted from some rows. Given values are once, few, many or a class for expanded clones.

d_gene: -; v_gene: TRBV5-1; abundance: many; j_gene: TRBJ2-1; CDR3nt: TGCGCCAGCTACATGAGCGGCAGCTCCTACAATGAGCAGTTCTTC; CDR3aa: CASYMSGSSYNEQFF
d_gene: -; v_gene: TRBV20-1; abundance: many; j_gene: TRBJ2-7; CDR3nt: TGCAGTGCTAGGTTCTGGCGGGATCCCTCCTACGAGCAGTACTTC; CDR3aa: CSARFWRDPSYEQYF
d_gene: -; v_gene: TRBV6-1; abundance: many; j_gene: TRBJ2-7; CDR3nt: TGTGCCAGCACGATTTCAGGGAATCTCCTGTACGAGCAGTACTTC; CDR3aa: CASTISGNLLYEQYF
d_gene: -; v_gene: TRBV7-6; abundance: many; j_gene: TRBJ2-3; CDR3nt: TGTGCCAGCAGCCCTCAAGGAGCGGGTGATTTCACAGATACGCAGTATTTT; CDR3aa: CASSPQGAGDFTDTQYF
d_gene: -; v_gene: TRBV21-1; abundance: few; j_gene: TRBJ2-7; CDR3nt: TGTGCCAGCAGCACAGACAGCGCCTACGAGCAGTACTTC; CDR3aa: CASSTDSAYEQYF
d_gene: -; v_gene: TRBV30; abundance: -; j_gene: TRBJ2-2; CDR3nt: TGTGCCTGGGAGGGCACCGGGGAGCTGTTTTTT; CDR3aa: CAWEGTGELFF
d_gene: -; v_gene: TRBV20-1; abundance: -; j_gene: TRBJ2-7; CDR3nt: TGCAGTGGGCAGACCGGGAACTACGAGCAGTACTTC; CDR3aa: CSGQTGNYEQYF
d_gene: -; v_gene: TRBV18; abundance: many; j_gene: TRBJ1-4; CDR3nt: TGTGCCAGCTCACCACCGATAGGCGCGGGTGAAAAACTGTTTTTT; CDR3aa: CASSPPIGAGEKLFF
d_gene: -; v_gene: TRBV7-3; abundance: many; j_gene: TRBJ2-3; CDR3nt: TGTGCCAGCAGCTACTCGGGGGGCGCCAGCACAGATACGCAGTATTTT; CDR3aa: CASSYSGGASTDTQYF
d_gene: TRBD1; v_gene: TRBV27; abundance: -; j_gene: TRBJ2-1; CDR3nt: TGTGCCAGCACCGATACCGGGACAGCGGCGAAAATAGACCCCAATGAGCAGTTCTTC; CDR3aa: CASTDTGTAAKIDPNEQFF
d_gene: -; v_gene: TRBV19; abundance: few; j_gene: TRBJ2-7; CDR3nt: TGTGCCAGTAGTACCCCGACAGAAAAGGGCTCCTACGAGCAGTACTTC; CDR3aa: CASSTPTEKGSYEQYF
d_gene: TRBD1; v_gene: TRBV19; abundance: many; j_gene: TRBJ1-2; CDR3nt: TGTGCCATCTCCCCCCCGGGGACAGGTTATGGCTACACCTTC; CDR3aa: CAISPPGTGYGYTF
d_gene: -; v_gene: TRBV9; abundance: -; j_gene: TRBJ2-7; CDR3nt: TGTGCCAGCAGCGGGGGGCGTGCGGGAGAGCAGTACTTC; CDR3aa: CASSGGRAGEQYF
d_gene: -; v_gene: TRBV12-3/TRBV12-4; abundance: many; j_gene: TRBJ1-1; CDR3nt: TGTGCCAGCAGTTTAGCAGGGACGGGGACTGAAGCTTTCTTT; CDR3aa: CASSLAGTGTEAFF
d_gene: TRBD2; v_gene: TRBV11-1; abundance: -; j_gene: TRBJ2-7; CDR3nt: TGTGCCAGCAGCCTTCTCGGGACTAGCGGGAGTGGCGAGCAGTACTTC; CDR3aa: CASSLLGTSGSGEQYF
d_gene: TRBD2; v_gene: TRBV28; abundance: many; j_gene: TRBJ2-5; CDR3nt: TGTGCCAGCAGCCCCCAAGGGGTAGCGGGAGGAGGTGAGACCCAGTACTTC; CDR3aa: CASSPQGVAGGGETQYF
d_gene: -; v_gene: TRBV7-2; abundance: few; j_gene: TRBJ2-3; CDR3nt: TGTGCCAGCCAGGGGAATGAGGATACGCAGTATTTT; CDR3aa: CASQGNEDTQYF
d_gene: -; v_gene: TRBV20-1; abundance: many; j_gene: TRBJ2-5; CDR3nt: TGCAGTGCTAGGACATACGGTATAGGAAGTCTTGAGACCCAGTACTTC; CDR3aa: CSARTYGIGSLETQYF
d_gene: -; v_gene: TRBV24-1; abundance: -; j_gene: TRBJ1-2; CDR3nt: TGTGCCACCAGTGATTTGGGCAGGGATTATGGCTACACCTTC; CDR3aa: CATSDLGRDYGYTF
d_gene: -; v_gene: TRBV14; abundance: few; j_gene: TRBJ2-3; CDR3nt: TGTGCCAGTTCGACGGTACACACAGATACGCAGTATTTT; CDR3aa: CASSTVHTDTQYF
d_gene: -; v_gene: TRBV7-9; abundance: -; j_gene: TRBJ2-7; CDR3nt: TGTGCCAGCAGCTTGGGACCCGACACCGAGCAGTACTTC; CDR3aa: CASSLGPDTEQYF
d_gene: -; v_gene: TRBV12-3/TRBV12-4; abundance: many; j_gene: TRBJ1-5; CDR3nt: TGTGCCAGCAGTTTTTACGGGATGCGGAGCAATCAGCCCCAGCATTTT; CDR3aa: CASSFYGMRSNQPQHF
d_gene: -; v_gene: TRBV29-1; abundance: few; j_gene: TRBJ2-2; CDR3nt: TGCAGCGTGGGGACGGAGAACACCGGGGAGCTGTTTTTT; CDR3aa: CSVGTENTGELFF
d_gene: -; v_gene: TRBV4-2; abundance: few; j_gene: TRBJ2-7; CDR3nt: TGTGCCAGCAGCCAGCTAGCGTCTTCCTACGAGCAGTACTTC; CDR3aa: CASSQLASSYEQYF
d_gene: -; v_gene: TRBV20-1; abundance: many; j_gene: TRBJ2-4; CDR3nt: TGCAGTGCCGGCCAACCCCAAAACATTCAGTACTTC; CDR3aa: CSAGQPQNIQYF
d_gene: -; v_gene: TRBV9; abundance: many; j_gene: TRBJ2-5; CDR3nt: TGTGCCAGCAGCGGGATCCTGGGAGGAGAGACCCAGTACTTC; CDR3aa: CASSGILGGETQYF
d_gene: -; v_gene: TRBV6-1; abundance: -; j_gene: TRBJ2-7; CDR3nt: TGTGCCAGCAGTGATAGAGGATACGAGCAGTACTTC; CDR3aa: CASSDRGYEQYF
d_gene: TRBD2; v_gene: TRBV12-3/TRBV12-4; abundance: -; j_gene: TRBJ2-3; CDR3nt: TGTGCCAGCAGTTTGTTTGCGGGAGCGAAAGATACGCAGTATTTT; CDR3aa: CASSLFAGAKDTQYF
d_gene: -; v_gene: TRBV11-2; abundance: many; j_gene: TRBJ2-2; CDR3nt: TGTGCCAGCAGTCCGCTAGTGAACACCGGGGAGCTGTTTTTT; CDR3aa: CASSPLVNTGELFF
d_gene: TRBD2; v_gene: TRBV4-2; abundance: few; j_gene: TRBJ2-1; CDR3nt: TGTGCCAGCAGCCAAGATCTAGGGAGACTAGCGGCCTACAATGAGCAGTTCTTC; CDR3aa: CASSQDLGRLAAYNEQFF
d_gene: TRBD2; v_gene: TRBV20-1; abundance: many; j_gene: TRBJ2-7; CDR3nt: TGCAGTGCTAAGGCTAGCGGGAGTTTCTACGAGCAGTACTTC; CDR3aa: CSAKASGSFYEQYF
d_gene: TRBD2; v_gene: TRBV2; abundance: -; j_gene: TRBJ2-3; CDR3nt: TGTGCCAGCAGTAGGCGGGAGACAGATACGCAGTATTTT; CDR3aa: CASSRRETDTQYF
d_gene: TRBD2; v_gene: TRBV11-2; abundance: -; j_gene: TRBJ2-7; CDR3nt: TGTGCCAGCAGCTCCCAGTTTCGACTAGCAGAGCAGTACTTC; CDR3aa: CASSSQFRLAEQYF
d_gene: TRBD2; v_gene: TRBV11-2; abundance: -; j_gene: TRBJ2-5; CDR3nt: TGTGCCAGCAGCCATAGCGGGAGCGGAGAGACCCAGTACTTC; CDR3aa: CASSHSGSGETQYF
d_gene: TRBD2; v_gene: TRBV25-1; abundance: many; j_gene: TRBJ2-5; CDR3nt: TGTGCCAGCAGTGATCGAGCGGGAGGAGGAGAGACCCAGTACTTC; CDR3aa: CASSDRAGGGETQYF
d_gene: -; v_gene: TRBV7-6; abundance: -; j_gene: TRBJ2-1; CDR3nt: TGTGCCAGCAGCTTACTGCCGGGGGACAATGAGCAGTTCTTC; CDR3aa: CASSLLPGDNEQFF
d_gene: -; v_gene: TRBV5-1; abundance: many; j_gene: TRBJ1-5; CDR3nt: TGCGCCAGCAGCTTGGGGACAGTAAGCAATCAGCCCCAGCATTTT; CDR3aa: CASSLGTVSNQPQHF
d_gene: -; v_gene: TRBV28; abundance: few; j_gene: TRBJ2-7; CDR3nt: TGTGCCAGCACCACAGGGAATCTCTACGAGCAGTACTTC; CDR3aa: CASTTGNLYEQYF
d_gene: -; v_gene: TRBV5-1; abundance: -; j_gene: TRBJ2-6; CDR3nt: TGCGCCAGCAGCTTGATAGAATTCTCTGGGGCCAACGTCCTGACTTTC; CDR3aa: CASSLIEFSGANVLTF
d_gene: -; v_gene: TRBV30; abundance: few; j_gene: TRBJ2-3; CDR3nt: TGTGCCTGGATGCGCCGGGGCTTAGGCACAGATACGCAGTATTTT; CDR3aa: CAWMRRGLGTDTQYF
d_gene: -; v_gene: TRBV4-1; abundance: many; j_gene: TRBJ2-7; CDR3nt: TGCGCCAGCAGCCCGAGAGGGGGGACCTACGAGCAGTACTTC; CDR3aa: CASSPRGGTYEQYF
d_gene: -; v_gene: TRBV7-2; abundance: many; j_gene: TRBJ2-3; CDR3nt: TGTGCCAGCAGCTCCCTTGGGACTAGCACAGATACGCAGTATTTT; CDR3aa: CASSSLGTSTDTQYF
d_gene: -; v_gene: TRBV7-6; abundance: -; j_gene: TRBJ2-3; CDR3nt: TGTGCCAGCAGCAGCACGGGAGCCCCAGATACGCAGTATTTT; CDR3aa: CASSSTGAPDTQYF
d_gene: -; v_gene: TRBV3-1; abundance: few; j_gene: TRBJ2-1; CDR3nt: TGTGCCAGCAGCCAAGGGGCAGGCGCCTACAATGAGCAGTTCTTC; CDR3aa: CASSQGAGAYNEQFF
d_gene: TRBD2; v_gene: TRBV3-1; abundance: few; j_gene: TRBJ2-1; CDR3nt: TGTGCCGTCAGCGGGAACAATGAGCAGTTCTTC; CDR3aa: CAVSGNNEQFF
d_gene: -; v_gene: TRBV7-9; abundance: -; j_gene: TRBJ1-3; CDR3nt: TGTGCCAGCAGCCGGGACTCTCTCCGCTCTGGAAACACCATATATTTT; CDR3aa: CASSRDSLRSGNTIYF
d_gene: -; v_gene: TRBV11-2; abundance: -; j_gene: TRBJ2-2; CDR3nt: TGTGCCAGCAGCCGAACAGGGTCGGGCACCGGGGAGCTGTTTTTT; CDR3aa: CASSRTGSGTGELFF
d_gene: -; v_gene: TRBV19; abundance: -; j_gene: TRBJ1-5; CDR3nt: TGTGCCAGCCGGGGGGGACTTAGCAATCAGCCCCAGCATTTT; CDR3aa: CASRGGLSNQPQHF
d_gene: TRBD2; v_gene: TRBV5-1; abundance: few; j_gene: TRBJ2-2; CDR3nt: TGCGCCAGCTGTTTCGAAGCGGGAGCTGTTAGCACCGGGGAGCTGTTTTTT; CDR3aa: CASCFEAGAVSTGELFF
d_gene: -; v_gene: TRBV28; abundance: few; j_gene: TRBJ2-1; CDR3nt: TGTGCCAGCAGTCGTCCCGGGACCAGACCCGGCAATGAGCAGTTCTTC; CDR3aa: CASSRPGTRPGNEQFF
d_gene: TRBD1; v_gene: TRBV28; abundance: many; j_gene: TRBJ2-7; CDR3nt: TGTGCCAGCAGCCAAACTTACCGGGACAGGGATTTTTTGTACTTC; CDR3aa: CASSQTYRDRDFLYF
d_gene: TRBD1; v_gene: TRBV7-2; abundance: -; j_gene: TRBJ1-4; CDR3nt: TGTGCCAGCAGCTTACGAGGGGGCCCAACTAATGAAAAACTGTTTTTT; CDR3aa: CASSLRGGPTNEKLFF
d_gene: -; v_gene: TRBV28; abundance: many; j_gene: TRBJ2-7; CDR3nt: TGTGCCAGCAGTTTATCCGACAGCTCCTACGAGCAGTACTTC; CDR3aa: CASSLSDSSYEQYF
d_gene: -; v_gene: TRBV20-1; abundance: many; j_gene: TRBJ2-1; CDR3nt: TGCAGTGCTGGCCCCCACAATGAGCAGTTCTTC; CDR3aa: CSAGPHNEQFF
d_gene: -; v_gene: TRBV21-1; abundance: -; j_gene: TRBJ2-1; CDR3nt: TGTGCCAGCACCCTACCGGGACTAGCCGTCAATGAGCAGTTCTTC; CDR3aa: CASTLPGLAVNEQFF
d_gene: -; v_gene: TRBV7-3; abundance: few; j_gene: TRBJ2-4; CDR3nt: TGTGCCAGCAGCTTAACGAAGGGTGGCATTCAGTACTTC; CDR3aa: CASSLTKGGIQYF
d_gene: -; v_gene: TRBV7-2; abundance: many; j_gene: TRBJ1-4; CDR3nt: TGTGCCAGCAGCTTAGTACAGGAGGTTCAGGAAAAACTGTTTTTT; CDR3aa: CASSLVQEVQEKLFF
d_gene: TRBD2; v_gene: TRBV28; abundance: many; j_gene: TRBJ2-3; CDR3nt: TGTGCCAGCAGCCAGCTCCAGACCGGGACTAGCGTTAACAGGAGAGATACGCAGTATTTT; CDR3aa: CASSQLQTGTSVNRRDTQYF
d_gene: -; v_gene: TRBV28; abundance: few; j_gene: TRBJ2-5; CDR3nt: TGTGCCAGCAGCGCGAATGCAGGGTGGCAAGAGACCCAGTACTTC; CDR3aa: CASSANAGWQETQYF
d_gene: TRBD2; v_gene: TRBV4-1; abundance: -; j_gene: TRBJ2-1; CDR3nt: TGCGCCAGCAGCCAAGATCGGGGACTAGCGATTGAGCAGTTCTTC; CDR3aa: CASSQDRGLAIEQFF